The subject of this entry is one T cell receptor (beta chain). This receptor's antigen is unknown. No much larger clone is present one base from it, and per-base qualities are unavailable. This sample stems from a study of blood T cells in healthy people across ages (dated by TCRdb to about 2015). Regarding the research as a whole: In model experiments, template switching captured about one uniquely barcoded TCR beta cDNA molecule for every two T cells. The study analyzed two additional independent replicas of 1 million unique cDNA reads from the same blood draw for two donors, one aged 18 to 29 and one aged 80 or older. To avoid experimental bias, donors of different ages were spread randomly across the sequencing lanes. Donors were grouped into four age groups: young (average roughly 15 years), middle-aged (about 40), aged (roughly 62) and long-lived (around 82). The study measured age-related changes in TCR beta repertoire diversity using deep sequencing normalized with unique cDNA molecular identifiers.

Broader findings and caveats from the paper: Donor CMV infection status was unknown, potentially confounding age-related changes in expanded clonotypes. Compared with the aged group, the long-lived group had more naive CD4+ T cells, fewer expanded clones and increased TCR diversity, suggesting age selection. There was a strong correlation between observed TCR beta diversity and the percentage of naive T cells measured by flow cytometry. As age increased, observed TCR beta diversity per million T cells dropped in a roughly linear way, and a significant reduction was already evident by age 40. Estimates of total diversity based on one million sequenced T cells were considered lower bounds and underestimates. Since profiling was done on bulk unsorted PBMCs, naive and antigen-experienced compartments could not be conclusively compared.

Libraries came from 5' RACE. This sample was sequenced with an Illumina HiSeq 2500. The second PCR ran for roughly 7 to 12 cycles and used a J-beta primer mix along with a sample-barcoded 5' primer. A unique molecular identifier was introduced onto each TCR beta cDNA molecule by a template-switch 5' adaptor carrying 12 random nucleotides. Each sample yielded at least 3 million CDR3-containing paired-end reads. First-strand cDNA was synthesized from all RNA with the Mint cDNA synthesis kit, primed by a TRBC-specific oligonucleotide. After uracil-DNA glycosylase treatment, a first 18-cycle PCR used universal primers M1SS and BC2_uni_R on all cDNA. The original methods were these. For normalization, 1 million high-quality reads were randomly selected from each sample, with every read carrying a distinct molecular identifier. Reads with shared molecular identifiers were discarded instead of being binned into consensus sequences. MiTCR, run with a Q25 quality threshold and the strictest error-elimination algorithm, handled CDR3 identification, clonotype clustering and error correction. Lower-bound total TCR beta diversity was estimated with a nonparametric unseen species model using Euler transformation. TCRdb redid the processing of the public reads, applying fastp at Q25 and MiXCR, and retained in-frame beta chains. Rows with a matching CDR3 protein are joined into one entry that keeps the most common DNA and genes. TCRdb's processing, not the study's, gives the V and J calls here. Here the sample has 1,500,000 or so distinct CDR3 sequences; about 42% occur a single time. More than 4% of the sample is in the top ten clones.

Inclusive of the bounding cysteine and phenylalanine, the CDR3 is 12 residues long. CDR3 DNA only is kept here, 36 bases in frame from base 1. V is reduced by 7 bases and J by 5 bases, leaving a spacing of 11 bases between them. From the germline V gene (reference sequence), CDR1 is MNHEY and CDR2 is SMNVEV. The donors were 40 or so Caucasian individuals from Russia, aged roughly 6 to 100 years, who were systemically healthy. Ten milliliters of peripheral blood were drawn from each donor into EDTA-treated Vacutainer tubes. Ficoll-Paque density-gradient centrifugation was used to isolate PBMCs, with at least 6 million per sample. Total RNA, at least 6 micrograms per sample, was extracted from PBMCs with Trizol reagent. The percentages of naive CD45RAhigh/CD27high T cells were determined by flow cytometry on a PBMC aliquot from every donor.

The chain is made from TRBV27 and TRBJ1-2; the best D guess is TRBD1, with 5 bases matching. The clonotype originates from a woman aged 18 to 35 in good health. The material sequenced was blood. The CDR3 reads CASKQAGYGYTF. The bases are TGTGCCAGCAAACAGGCAGGGTATGGCTACACCTTC.